Below are 19 T cell receptor beta chains sequenced from a single sample in a study of Graves' ophthalmopathy and Graves' hyperthyroidism. RNA transcripts were the source from which TCR beta CDR3 regions were amplified. First-round RT-PCR relied on HTBI primers, and a second-round multiplex PCR came next. TCRdb used MiXCR to reprocess the multiplex PCR reads, holding one entry per CDR3 protein. The repertoire has about 230,000 distinct CDR3 sequences, around 45% of them found once; the top ten carry approximately 44%. The sequenced sample consisted of peripheral blood. The source is an adult man with Graves' ophthalmopathy.

V gene TRBV19 combines with J gene TRBJ2-2, with D possibly TRBD1 on 5 matching bases. There are 15 residues in the CDR3. Per the germline V gene, CDR1 is LNHDA and CDR2 is SQIVND (reference sequence). V gave up 5 bases and J gave up 7 bases, with 17 bases separating them. The CDR3 here is CASSPGYGDHGELFF. CDR3 bases: TGTGCCAGTAGTCCAGGGTATGGGGATCACGGGGAGCTGTTTTTT. Filled out from reference TRBV19 and TRBJ2-2, the complete variable domain reads DGGITQSPKYLFRKEGQNVTLSCEQNLNHDAMYWYRQDPGQGLRLIYYSQIVNDFQKGDIAEGYSVSREKKESFPLTVTSAQKNPTAFYLCASSPGYGDHGELFFGEGSRLTVL.

This clonotype occurred a few times. V gene TRBV29-1 combines with J gene TRBJ1-2; TRBD1 is a possible D gene (5 bases). The germline gives CDR1 SQVTM, CDR2 ANQGSEA. This CDR3 comprises 13 residues. V was clipped by 1 base and J by 6 bases, with 12 bases between them. CDR3 residues: CSVEAGVGNGYTF. The CDR3 DNA follows: TGCAGCGTTGAAGCGGGGGTTGGGAATGGCTACACCTTC. Supplemented by reference TRBV29-1 and TRBJ1-2, the full variable domain reads SAVISQKPSRDICQRGTSLTIQCQVDSQVTMMFWYRQQPGQSLTLIATANQGSEATYESGFVIDKFPISRPNLTFSTLTVSNMSPEDSSIYLCSVEAGVGNGYTFGSGTRLTVV.

V usage is TRBV5-4 and J usage is TRBJ2-7; D call uncertain. This CDR3 contains 14 residues. Trimming shortened V by 4 bases and J by 3 bases, and 14 bases separated the two germline ends. Germline loops: CDR1 SGHNT, CDR2 YYREEE (reference sequence). The CDR3 loop reads CASSLGDGYYEQYF. In DNA form, the CDR3 reads TGTGCCAGCAGCCTCGGAGACGGATACTACGAGCAGTACTTC.

V gene TRBV7-6 combines with J gene TRBJ2-5; 7 nucleotides align to TRBD1. J was trimmed by 9 bases and V by 6 bases; bases with no gene match: 10. The germline V gene encodes CDR1 SGHVS and CDR2 FNYEAQ. The CDR3 extends over 13 amino acids. The CDR3 loop reads CASSETGERAQYF. CDR3 nucleotides: TGTGCCAGCAGTGAAACAGGGGAGAGAGCCCAGTACTTC.

The V and J genes are TRBV15 and TRBJ1-1, with D tentatively TRBD1 (6 bases). The germline V gene encodes CDR1 LNHNV and CDR2 YYDKDF (reference sequence). V lost 0 bases, J lost 5 bases, and 13 bases lay in between. This CDR3 comprises 15 residues. In nucleotides, the CDR3 is TGTGCCACCAGCAGAGATCGAGGGGGGTCGACTGAAGCTTTCTTT. This codes for CATSRDRGGSTEAFF.

The rearrangement uses TRBV24-1 and TRBJ2-5; TRBD2 is a possible D gene (6 bases). This CDR3 region has 15 residues. Germline V gives CDR1 KGHDR, CDR2 SFDVKD. V was clipped by 4 bases and J by 5 bases, with 16 bases between them. CDR3 coding DNA: TGTGCCACCAGTGACCCTCCGGGGACTTGGGAGACCCAGTACTTC. Translation: CATSDPPGTWETQYF.

This chain links TRBV2 with TRBJ1-1, with D possibly TRBD1 on 6 matching bases. Trimming removed 8 bases at V and 2 bases at J, with 12 bases between. The germline V gene has CDR1 SNHLY and CDR2 FYNNEI. The CDR3 sequence is 13 residues long. The CDR3 DNA reads TGTGCCAGCGGAAGACAGGCTAACACTGAAGCTTTCTTT. This encodes CASGRQANTEAFF.

This clonotype was detected a few times. A read error may be the cause here, since a much bigger clone is one base away. CDR3 loop: CSTDGSGVDTEAFF. The DNA for the CDR3 is TGCAGCACCGACGGATCTGGAGTGGACACTGAAGCTTTCTTT. The chain is built from TRBV29-1 and TRBJ1-1; the D is unclear. Trimming took 8 bases from V and 3 from J, leaving 19 bases between them. CDR3 size: 14 residues. CDR1 is SQVTM, CDR2 ANQGSEA, per germline.

The chain couples TRBV7-9 to TRBJ2-6, with D possibly being TRBD1 or TRBD2 (7 bases each). The germline gives CDR1 SEHNR, CDR2 FQNEAQ (reference sequence). The CDR3 is 16 residues long. V dropped 5 bases and J dropped 4 bases, with 15 bases sitting between them. The chain's CDR3 is CASSEGGGSGANVLTF. CDR3 nucleotides: TGTGCCAGCAGCGAGGGAGGGGGCTCGGGGGCCAACGTCCTGACTTTC.

The chain joins TRBV7-8 to TRBJ1-1, with TRBD1 as a possible D gene (5 bases). The germline V gene encodes CDR1 SGHVS and CDR2 FQNEAQ. V lost 5 bases to trimming and J lost 0 bases, with 10 bases between them. The CDR3 runs 14 residues. The chain's CDR3 is CASSDQGMNTEAFF. DNA of the CDR3: TGTGCCAGCAGCGACCAGGGCATGAACACTGAAGCTTTCTTT.

This clonotype has only a few counts. The chain couples TRBV19 to TRBJ1-2, with TRBD1 matching over 8 bases. The V gene's germline CDR1 is LNHDA and CDR2 SQIVND (reference sequence). The CDR3 has 14 residues. The junction had 6 bases not matched to a gene; V was cut back by 7 bases and J by 2 bases. The CDR3 region is CASKEDRVNYGYTF. The DNA for the CDR3 is TGTGCCAGTAAAGAGGACAGGGTGAACTATGGCTACACCTTC. The full variable domain, in which reference TRBV19 and TRBJ1-2 provide the parts outside the CDR3, is DGGITQSPKYLFRKEGQNVTLSCEQNLNHDAMYWYRQDPGQGLRLIYYSQIVNDFQKGDIAEGYSVSREKKESFPLTVTSAQKNPTAFYLCASKEDRVNYGYTFGSGTRLTVV.

The rearrangement links TRBV20-1 to TRBJ1-2, with D possibly matching TRBD1 (5 bases). The CDR3 extends over 15 amino acids. CDR1 is DFQATT, CDR2 SNEGSKA, per germline (reference sequence). The ends were cut back, 0 bases at V and 4 bases at J, with 15 bases in the middle. As DNA, the CDR3 is TGCAGTGCTAGAGATCACAGGAAGAGTGGCTATGGCTACACCTTC. This encodes CSARDHRKSGYGYTF.

J is TRBJ1-6 and V is TRBV20-1, with 9 bases identical to TRBD1. Per the germline V gene, CDR1 is DFQATT and CDR2 is SNEGSKA (reference sequence). The CDR3 is made up of 16 amino acids. Unmatched junction bases numbered 9, after V lost 0 bases and J lost 9 bases. The chain's CDR3 is CSARDFLTGGPSPLHF. The CDR3 coding sequence is TGCAGTGCTAGAGATTTCTTGACAGGGGGACCTTCACCCCTCCACTTT.

This clonotype was detected only once. The DNA of the CDR3 is TGTGCCAGTAGTATAGATTCATTTGGCGGCCACTCTAATTCACCCCTCCACTTT. This gives the protein CASSIDSFGGHSNSPLHF. V gene TRBV19 combines with J gene TRBJ1-6; no clear D. V dropped 0 bases and J dropped 6 bases, with 18 bases sitting between them. The germline CDR1 and CDR2 sequences are LNHDA and SQIVND (reference sequence). There are 18 residues in the CDR3. Variable domain in full (rest from reference TRBV19 and TRBJ1-6): DGGITQSPKYLFRKEGQNVTLSCEQNLNHDAMYWYRQDPGQGLRLIYYSQIVNDFQKGDIAEGYSVSREKKESFPLTVTSAQKNPTAFYLCASSIDSFGGHSNSPLHFGNGTRLTVT.

The V and J genes are TRBV25-1 and TRBJ1-2; possible D gene TRBD1, 5 bases. Germline V gene lookup returns CDR1 MGHDK and CDR2 SYGVNS. This CDR3 contains 15 residues. V lost 5 bases, J lost 4 bases, and 17 bases lay in between. DNA of the CDR3: TGTGCCAGCAGTTCCCAGGACATCGTCGGCTATGGCTACACCTTC. It encodes CASSSQDIVGYGYTF.

This clonotype appeared a few times. The CDR3: CASSTGFYEQYF. DNA of the CDR3: TGTGCCAGCAGTACAGGGTTTTACGAGCAGTACTTC. The J gene is TRBJ2-7, the V gene TRBV6-5, with a weak D call TRBD1 (6 bases). From germline, CDR1 is MNHEY and CDR2 SVGAGI. V shed 5 bases and J shed 4 bases, with 9 bases lying between them. The CDR3 extends over 12 amino acids.

This clonotype was counted ten times or more. CDR3 in DNA: TGCAGCGTTGAAACAGGGAGGGACTATGGCTACACCTTC. Translated: CSVETGRDYGYTF. The gene calls are TRBV29-1 and TRBJ1-2; D perhaps matches TRBD1 (6 bases). CDR1 is SQVTM and CDR2 is ANQGSEA in the germline V gene. V was clipped by 2 bases and J by 3 bases, with 10 bases between them. This CDR3 comprises 13 residues.

The chain uses TRBV10-3 and TRBJ2-7; 9 bases fit TRBD1. The germline V gene encodes CDR1 ENHRY and CDR2 SYGVKD. The CDR3 totals 15 residues. The V gene end was trimmed by 4 bases and the J gene end by 7 bases; junction bases not matched to a gene: 11. The CDR3 spells CAISGGPGQGNEQYF. CDR3 DNA sequence: TGTGCCATCAGTGGAGGCCCGGGACAGGGAAATGAGCAGTACTTC.

The chain is built from TRBV9 and TRBJ1-2, with 7 bases matching TRBD1. The germline gives CDR1 SGDLS, CDR2 YYNGEE. V lost 2 bases, J lost 3 bases, and 4 bases stayed unmatched. CDR3 length equals 14 residues. CDR3 amino acids: CASSVEDRHYGYTF. The CDR3 region has the DNA TGTGCCAGCAGCGTCGAGGACAGGCACTATGGCTACACCTTC.